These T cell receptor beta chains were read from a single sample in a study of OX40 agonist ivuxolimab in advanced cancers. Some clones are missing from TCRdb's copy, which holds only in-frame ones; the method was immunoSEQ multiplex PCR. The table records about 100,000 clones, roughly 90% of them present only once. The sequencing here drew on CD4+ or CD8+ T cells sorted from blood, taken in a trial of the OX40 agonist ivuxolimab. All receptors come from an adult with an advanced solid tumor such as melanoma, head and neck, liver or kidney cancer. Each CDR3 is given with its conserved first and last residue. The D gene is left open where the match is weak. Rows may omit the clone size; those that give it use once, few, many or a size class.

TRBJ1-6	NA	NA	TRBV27	CASSLSSWGAGLRSPLHF	TGTGCCAGCAGTTTATCGTCATGGGGGGCCGGTCTAAGGTCACCCCTCCACTTT
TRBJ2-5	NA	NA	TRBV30	CAAGDAGETQYF	TGTGCCGCCGGAGATGCTGGAGAGACCCAGTACTTC
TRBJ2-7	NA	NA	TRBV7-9	CASSRSSYEQYF	TGTGCCAGCAGCAGAAGCTCCTACGAGCAGTACTTC
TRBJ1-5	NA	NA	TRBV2	CASSAVLGNQPQHF	TGTGCCAGCAGTGCCGTCCTGGGTAATCAGCCCCAGCATTTT
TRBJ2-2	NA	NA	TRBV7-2	CASSPPGVGTGELFF	TGTGCCAGCAGCCCCCCGGGAGTGGGCACCGGGGAGCTGTTTTTT
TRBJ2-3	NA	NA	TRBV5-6	CASSPAVVDTQYF	TGTGCCAGCAGCCCTGCGGTTGTAGATACGCAGTATTTT
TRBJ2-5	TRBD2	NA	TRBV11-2	CASSGGRIETQYF	TGTGCCAGCAGCGGCGGGAGAATAGAGACCCAGTACTTC
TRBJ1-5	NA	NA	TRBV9	CASSGSPGAGPQHF	TGTGCCAGCAGCGGATCCCCAGGGGCTGGGCCCCAGCATTTT
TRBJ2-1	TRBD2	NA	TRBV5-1	CASSLAASGRVEQFF	TGCGCCAGCAGCTTGGCGGCTAGCGGGAGAGTTGAGCAGTTCTTC
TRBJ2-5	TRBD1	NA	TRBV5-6	CASSPQNRGLETQYF	TGTGCCAGCAGCCCCCAGAACAGGGGGCTGGAGACCCAGTACTTC
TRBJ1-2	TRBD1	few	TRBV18	CASSPLDRGDFGYTF	TGTGCCAGCTCACCACTGGACAGGGGAGACTTTGGCTACACCTTC
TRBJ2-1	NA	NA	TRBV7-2	CASSRPLSHEQFF	TGTGCCAGCAGCCGACCGCTCTCTCATGAGCAGTTCTTC
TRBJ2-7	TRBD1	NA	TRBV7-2	CASSLGPPGQGAYEQYF	TGTGCCAGCAGCTTAGGCCCCCCGGGACAGGGGGCCTACGAGCAGTACTTT
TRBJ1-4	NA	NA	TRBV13	CASSLGGLANEKLFF	TGTGCCAGCAGCTTAGGGGGGCTAGCTAATGAAAAACTGTTTTTT
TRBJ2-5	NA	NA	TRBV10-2	CASSDMGFSQETQYF	TGCGCCAGCAGTGATATGGGGTTTAGCCAAGAGACCCAGTACTTC
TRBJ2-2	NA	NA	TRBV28	CASRLTRAFAGELFF	TGTGCCAGCAGACTAACCCGGGCCTTTGCCGGGGAGCTGTTTTTT
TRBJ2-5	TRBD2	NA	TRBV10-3	CAISETSGGGGETQYF	TGTGCCATCAGTGAGACTAGCGGTGGAGGTGGAGAGACCCAGTACTTC
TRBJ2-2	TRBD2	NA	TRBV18	CASSPRVAGGDTGELFF	TGTGCCAGCTCACCACGGGTAGCGGGAGGCGACACCGGGGAGCTGTTTTTT
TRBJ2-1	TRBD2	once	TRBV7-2	CASSSLAGGSGDEQFF	TGTGCCAGCAGCTCCTTAGCGGGAGGTTCAGGGGATGAGCAGTTCTTC
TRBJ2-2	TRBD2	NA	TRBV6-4	CASSATLAGGPNTGELFF	TGTGCCAGCAGTGCCACCCTAGCGGGAGGGCCAAACACCGGGGAGCTGTTTTTT
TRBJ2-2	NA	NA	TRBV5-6	CASSPMWGHSTGELFF	TGTGCCAGCAGCCCCATGTGGGGACACTCCACCGGGGAGCTGTTTTTT
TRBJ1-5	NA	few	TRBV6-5	CASRNRGSPQHF	TGTGCCAGCAGAAACAGAGGATCGCCCCAGCATTTT
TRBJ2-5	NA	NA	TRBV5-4	CASSQLVQETQYF	TGTGCCAGCAGCCAACTGGTTCAAGAGACCCAGTACTTC
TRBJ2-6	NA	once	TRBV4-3	CASSRGKSSGANVLTF	TGCGCCAGCAGTCGGGGGAAGAGCTCTGGGGCCAACGTCCTGACTTTC
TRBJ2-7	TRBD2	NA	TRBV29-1	CSVAGTSGTSYEQYF	TGCAGCGTCGCCGGGACTAGCGGAACTTCCTACGAGCAGTACTTC
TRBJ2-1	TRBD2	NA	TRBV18	CASSPLTSGLYNEQFF	TGTGCCAGCTCACCGCTAACTAGCGGCCTTTACAATGAGCAGTTCTTC